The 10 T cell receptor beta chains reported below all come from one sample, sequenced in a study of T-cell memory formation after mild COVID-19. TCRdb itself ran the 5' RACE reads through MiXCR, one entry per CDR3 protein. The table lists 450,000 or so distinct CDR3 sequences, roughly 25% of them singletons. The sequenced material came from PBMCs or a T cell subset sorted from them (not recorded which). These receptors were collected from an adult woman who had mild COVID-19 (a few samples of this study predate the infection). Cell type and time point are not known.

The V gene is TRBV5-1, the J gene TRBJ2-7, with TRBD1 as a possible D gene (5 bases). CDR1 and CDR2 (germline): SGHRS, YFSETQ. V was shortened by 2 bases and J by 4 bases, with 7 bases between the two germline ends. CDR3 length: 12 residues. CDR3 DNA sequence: TGCGCCAGCAGCTTCAACAGGTACGAGCAGTACTTC. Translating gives CASSFNRYEQYF.

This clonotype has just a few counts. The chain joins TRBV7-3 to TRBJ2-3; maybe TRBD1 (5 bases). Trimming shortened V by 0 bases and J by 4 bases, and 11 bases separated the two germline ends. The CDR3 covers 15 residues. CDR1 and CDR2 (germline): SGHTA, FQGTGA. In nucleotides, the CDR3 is TGTGCCAGCAGCTTAACAGGGGTTCCTGCAGATACGCAGTATTTT. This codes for CASSLTGVPADTQYF.

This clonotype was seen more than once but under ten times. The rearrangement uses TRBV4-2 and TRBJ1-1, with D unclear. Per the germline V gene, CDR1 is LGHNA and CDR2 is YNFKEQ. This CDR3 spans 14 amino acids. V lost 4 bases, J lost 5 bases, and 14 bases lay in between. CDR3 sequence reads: CASSRRGGETEAFF. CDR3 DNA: TGTGCCAGCAGCCGGAGAGGCGGGGAGACTGAAGCTTTCTTT.

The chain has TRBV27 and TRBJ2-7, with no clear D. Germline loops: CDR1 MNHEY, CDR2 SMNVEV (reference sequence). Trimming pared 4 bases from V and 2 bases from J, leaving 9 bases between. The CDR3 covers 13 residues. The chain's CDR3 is CASSSSLPYEQYF. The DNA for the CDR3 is TGTGCCAGCAGTTCCAGCCTTCCCTACGAGCAGTACTTC.

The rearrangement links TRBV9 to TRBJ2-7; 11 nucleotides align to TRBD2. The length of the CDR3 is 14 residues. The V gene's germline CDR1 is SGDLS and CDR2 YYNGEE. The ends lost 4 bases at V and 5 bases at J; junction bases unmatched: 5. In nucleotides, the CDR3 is TGTGCCAGCAGCTATAGCGGGAGGGCCCACGAGCAGTACTTC. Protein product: CASSYSGRAHEQYF. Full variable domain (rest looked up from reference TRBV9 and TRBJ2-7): DSGVTQTPKHLITATGQRVTLRCSPRSGDLSVYWYQQSLDQGLQFLIQYYNGEERAKGNILERFSAQQFPDLHSELNLSSLELGDSALYFCASSYSGRAHEQYFGPGTRLTVT.

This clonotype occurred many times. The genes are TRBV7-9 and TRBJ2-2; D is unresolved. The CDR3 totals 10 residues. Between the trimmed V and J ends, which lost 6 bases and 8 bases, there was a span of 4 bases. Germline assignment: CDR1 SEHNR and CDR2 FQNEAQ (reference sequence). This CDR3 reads CASSLGELFF. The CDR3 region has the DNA TGTGCCAGCAGTTTGGGGGAGCTGTTTTTT.

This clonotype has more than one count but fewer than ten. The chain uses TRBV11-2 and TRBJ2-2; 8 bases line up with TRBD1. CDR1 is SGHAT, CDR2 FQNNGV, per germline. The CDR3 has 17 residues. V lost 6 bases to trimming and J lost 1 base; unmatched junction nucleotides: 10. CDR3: CASRRPGTGGNTGELFF. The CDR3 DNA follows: TGTGCCAGCAGACGTCCCGGGACAGGCGGGAACACCGGGGAGCTGTTTTTT.

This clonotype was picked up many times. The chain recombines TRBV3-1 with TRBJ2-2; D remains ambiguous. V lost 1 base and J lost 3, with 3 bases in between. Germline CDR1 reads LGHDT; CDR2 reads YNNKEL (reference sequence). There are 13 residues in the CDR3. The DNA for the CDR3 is TGTGCCAGCAGCCAAGGTCACACCGGGGAGCTGTTTTTT. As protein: CASSQGHTGELFF.

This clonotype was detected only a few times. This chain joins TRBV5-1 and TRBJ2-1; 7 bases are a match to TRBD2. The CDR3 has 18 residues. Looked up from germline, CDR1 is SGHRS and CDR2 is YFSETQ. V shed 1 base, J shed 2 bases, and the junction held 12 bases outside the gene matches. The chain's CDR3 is CASSLPQGYAGAYNEQFF. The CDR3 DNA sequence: TGCGCCAGCAGCTTGCCTCAGGGTTACGCGGGGGCCTACAATGAGCAGTTCTTC.

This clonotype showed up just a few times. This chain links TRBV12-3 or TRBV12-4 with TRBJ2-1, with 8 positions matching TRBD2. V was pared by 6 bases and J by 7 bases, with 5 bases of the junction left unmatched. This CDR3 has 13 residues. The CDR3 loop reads CASRNGLANEQFF. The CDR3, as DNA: TGTGCCAGCAGGAATGGACTAGCAAATGAGCAGTTCTTC.